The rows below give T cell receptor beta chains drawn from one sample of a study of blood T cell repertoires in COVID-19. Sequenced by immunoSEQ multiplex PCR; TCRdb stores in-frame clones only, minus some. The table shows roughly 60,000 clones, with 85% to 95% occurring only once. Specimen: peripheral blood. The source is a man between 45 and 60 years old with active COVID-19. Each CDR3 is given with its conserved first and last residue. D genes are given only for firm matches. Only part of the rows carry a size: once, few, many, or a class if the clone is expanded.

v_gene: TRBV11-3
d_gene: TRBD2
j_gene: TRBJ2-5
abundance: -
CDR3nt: TGTGCCAGCAGCTCCTGGACTAGCGGGGAATGGGAGACCCAGTACTTC
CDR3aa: CASSSWTSGEWETQYF

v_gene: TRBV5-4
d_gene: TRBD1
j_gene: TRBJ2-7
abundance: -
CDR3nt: TGTGCCAGCAGCACGACAGGGGCGGCCTACGAGCAGTACTTC
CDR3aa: CASSTTGAAYEQYF

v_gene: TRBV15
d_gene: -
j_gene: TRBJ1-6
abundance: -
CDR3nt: TGTGCCACCAGCAGAGATCGGCCGGGACCCCTCCACTTT
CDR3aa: CATSRDRPGPLHF

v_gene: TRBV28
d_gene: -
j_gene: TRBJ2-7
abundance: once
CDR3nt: TGTGCCAGCACTTTAAAGGGGTTCTACGAGCAGTACTTC
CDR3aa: CASTLKGFYEQYF

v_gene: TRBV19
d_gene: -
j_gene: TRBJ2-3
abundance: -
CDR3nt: TGTGCCAGTAGTATTAAGACTAGCACAGATACGCAGTATTTT
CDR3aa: CASSIKTSTDTQYF

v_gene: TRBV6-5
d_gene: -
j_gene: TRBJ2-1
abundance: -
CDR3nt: TGTGCCAGCAGTTACCTCTCTACAGGGAACAATGAGCAGTTCTTC
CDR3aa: CASSYLSTGNNEQFF

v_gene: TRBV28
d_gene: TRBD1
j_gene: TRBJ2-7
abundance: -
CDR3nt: TGTGCCAGCAGCGCACTCGCCTCGGGACAGAAATACGAGCAGTACTTC
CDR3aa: CASSALASGQKYEQYF

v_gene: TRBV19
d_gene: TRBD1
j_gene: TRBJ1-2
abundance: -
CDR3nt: TGTGCCAGTAGCCCGGCCGGGACAGGGGATAACTATGGCTACACCTTC
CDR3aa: CASSPAGTGDNYGYTF

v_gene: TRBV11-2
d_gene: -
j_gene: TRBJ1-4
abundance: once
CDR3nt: TGTGCCAGCAGCTTAGGTCTTAATGAAAAACTGTTTTTT
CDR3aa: CASSLGLNEKLFF

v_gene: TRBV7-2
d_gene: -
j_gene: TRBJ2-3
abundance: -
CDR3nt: TGTGCCAGCAGCTTCAGACAGGCTGAGGATACGCAGTATTTT
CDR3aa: CASSFRQAEDTQYF

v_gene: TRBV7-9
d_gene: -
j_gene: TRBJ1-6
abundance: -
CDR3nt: TGTGCCAGCAGCTTAGGAACATCCGGACAGCCTAATTCACCCCTCCACTTT
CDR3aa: CASSLGTSGQPNSPLHF

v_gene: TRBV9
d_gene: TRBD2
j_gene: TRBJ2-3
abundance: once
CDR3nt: TGTGCCAGCAGCGTAACAGCGGGAGGGACAGATACGCAGTATTTT
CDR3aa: CASSVTAGGTDTQYF

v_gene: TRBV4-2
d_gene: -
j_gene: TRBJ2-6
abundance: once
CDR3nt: TGTGCCAGCAGCCAAGAAACGGTAGTATCTGGGGCCAACGTCCTGACTTTC
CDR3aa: CASSQETVVSGANVLTF

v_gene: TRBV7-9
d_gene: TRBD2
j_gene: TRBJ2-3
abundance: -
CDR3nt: TGTGCCAGCAGCTTGGGACTAGCGGGAGGGCCGTCAGATACGCAGTATTTT
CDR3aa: CASSLGLAGGPSDTQYF

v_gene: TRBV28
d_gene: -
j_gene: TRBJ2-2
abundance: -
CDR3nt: TGTGCCAGCGGATTAGCTTTTGGTACCGGGGAGCTGTTTTTT
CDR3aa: CASGLAFGTGELFF

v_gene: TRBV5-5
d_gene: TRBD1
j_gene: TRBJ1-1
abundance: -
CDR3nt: TGTGCCAGCAGCTTGTCCCGACAGGGGGAAGCTTTCTTT
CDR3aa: CASSLSRQGEAFF

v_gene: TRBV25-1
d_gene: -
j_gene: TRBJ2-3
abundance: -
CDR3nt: TGTGCCAGCAGTGAAGGCGTGGGAGGTTGGGATACGCAGTATTTT
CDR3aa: CASSEGVGGWDTQYF

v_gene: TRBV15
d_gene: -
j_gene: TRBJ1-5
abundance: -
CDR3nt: TGTGCCACCAGCAGAGATGAATTGGGGGGGAGTCGGCCGTCCCAGCATTTT
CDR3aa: CATSRDELGGSRPSQHF

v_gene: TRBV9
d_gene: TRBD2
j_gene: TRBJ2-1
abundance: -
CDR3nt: TGTGCCAGCAGCGCGAGAGCGGGGCACAATGAGCAGTTCTTC
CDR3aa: CASSARAGHNEQFF

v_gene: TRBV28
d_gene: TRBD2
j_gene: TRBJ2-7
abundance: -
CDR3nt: TGTGCCAGCAGTTTACTGGGGGGGACTGCCTCCTACGAGCAGTACTTC
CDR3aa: CASSLLGGTASYEQYF

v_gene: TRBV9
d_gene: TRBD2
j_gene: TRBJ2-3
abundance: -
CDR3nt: TGTGCCAGCAGCTTAGGACTAGCGGGCACAGATACGCAGTATTTT
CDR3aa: CASSLGLAGTDTQYF

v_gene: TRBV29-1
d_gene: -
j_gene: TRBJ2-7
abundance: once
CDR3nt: TGCAGCGTTGAACGCGACGGGGACTACGAGCAGTACTTC
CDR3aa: CSVERDGDYEQYF

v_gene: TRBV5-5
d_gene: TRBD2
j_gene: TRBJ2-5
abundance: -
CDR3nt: TGTGCCAGCAGCTTAGGACTAGCTTGGGCCACCGAAGAGACCCAGTACTTC
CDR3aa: CASSLGLAWATEETQYF

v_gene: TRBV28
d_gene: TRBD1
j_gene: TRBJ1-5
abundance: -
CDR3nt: TGTGCCAGCAGTTTAACCTTCTTGACAGGGGTCCATCAGCCCCAGCATTTT
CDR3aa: CASSLTFLTGVHQPQHF

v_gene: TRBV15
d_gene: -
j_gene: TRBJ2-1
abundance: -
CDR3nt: TGTGCCACCAGCAGAGATAGTTACAATGAGCAGTTCTTC
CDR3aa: CATSRDSYNEQFF

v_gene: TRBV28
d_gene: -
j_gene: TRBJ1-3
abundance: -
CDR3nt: TGTGCCAGCAGTTTACTCCCCGGGGCTGGAAACACCATATATTTT
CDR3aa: CASSLLPGAGNTIYF

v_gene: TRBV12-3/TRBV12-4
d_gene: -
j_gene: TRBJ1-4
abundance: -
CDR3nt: TGTGCCAGCAGTTCCCTTATTAATGAAAAACTGTTTTTT
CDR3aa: CASSSLINEKLFF

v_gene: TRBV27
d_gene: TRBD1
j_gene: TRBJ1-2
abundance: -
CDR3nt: TGTGCCAGCGCCAACCTTGAGGGGGCCGGCTACACCTTC
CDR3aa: CASANLEGAGYTF

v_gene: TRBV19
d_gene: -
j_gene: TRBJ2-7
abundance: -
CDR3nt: TGTGCCAGTAGTATAGATGGTACAGGTCAGCAGTACTTC
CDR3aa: CASSIDGTGQQYF

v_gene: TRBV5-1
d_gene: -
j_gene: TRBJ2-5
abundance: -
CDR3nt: TGCGCCAGCAGCCAAGGGGGACAATCTGGGGAGACCCAGTACTTC
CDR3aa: CASSQGGQSGETQYF

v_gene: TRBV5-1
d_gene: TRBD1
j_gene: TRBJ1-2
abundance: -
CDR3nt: TGCGCCAGCAGCTTGGTTGGATACGGACAGGGTAACGTTGCGGGCTACACCTTC
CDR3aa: CASSLVGYGQGNVAGYTF

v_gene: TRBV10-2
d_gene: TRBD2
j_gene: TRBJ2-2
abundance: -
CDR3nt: TGCGCCAGCAGAAGCGGGACGAACACCGGGGAGCTGTTTTTT
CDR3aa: CASRSGTNTGELFF

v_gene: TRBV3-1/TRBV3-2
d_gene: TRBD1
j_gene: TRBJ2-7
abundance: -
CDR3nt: TGTGCCAGCAGCCAAGTGCCGGGACAGGGGGTCTACGAGCAGTACTTC
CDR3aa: CASSQVPGQGVYEQYF

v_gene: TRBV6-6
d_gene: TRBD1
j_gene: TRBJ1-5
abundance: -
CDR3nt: TGTGCCAGCAGGAAAACAGGGGGAGGCAATCAGCCCCAGCATTTT
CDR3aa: CASRKTGGGNQPQHF

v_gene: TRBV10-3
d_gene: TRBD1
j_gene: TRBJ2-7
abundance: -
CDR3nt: TGTGCCATCAGTATCGCCGGGACAGGCCCCTACGAGCAGTACTTC
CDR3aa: CAISIAGTGPYEQYF

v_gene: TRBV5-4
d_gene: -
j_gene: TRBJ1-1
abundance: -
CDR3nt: TGTGCCAGCAGACAACCCGGGGACACTGAAGCTTTCTTT
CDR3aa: CASRQPGDTEAFF

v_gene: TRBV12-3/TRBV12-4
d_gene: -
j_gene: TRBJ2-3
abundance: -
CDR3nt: TGTGCCAGCAAGACAGGTAGCACAGATACGCAGTATTTT
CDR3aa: CASKTGSTDTQYF

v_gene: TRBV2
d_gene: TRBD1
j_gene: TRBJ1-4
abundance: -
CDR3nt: TGTGCCAGCAGCCCTGGACAGGCAACTAATGAAAAACTGTTTTTT
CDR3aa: CASSPGQATNEKLFF

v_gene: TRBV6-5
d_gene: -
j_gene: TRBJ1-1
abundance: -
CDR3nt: TGTGCCAGCAGTTTCGACAGGAAGAACACTGAAGCTTTCTTT
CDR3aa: CASSFDRKNTEAFF

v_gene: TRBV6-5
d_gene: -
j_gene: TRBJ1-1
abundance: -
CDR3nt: TGTGCCAGCAGCATACAGGTGAACACTGAAGCTTTCTTT
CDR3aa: CASSIQVNTEAFF

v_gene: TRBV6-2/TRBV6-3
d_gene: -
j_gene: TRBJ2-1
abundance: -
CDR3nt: TGTGCCAGCAGTTTAGATGACAATGAGCAGTTCTTC
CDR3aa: CASSLDDNEQFF

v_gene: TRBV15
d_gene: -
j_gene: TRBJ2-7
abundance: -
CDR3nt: TGTGCCACCAGCTGGGGACTCGCTTCGGGGGAGCAGTACTTC
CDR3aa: CATSWGLASGEQYF

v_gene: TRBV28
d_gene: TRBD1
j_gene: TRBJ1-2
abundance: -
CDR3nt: TGTGCCAGCAGTGGCGACAGGGGTATGCGCTACACCTTC
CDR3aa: CASSGDRGMRYTF

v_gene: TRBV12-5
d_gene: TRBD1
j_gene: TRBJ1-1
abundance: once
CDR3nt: TGTGCTAGTGGGGGGACAGCCCATGAAGCTTTCTTT
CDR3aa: CASGGTAHEAFF

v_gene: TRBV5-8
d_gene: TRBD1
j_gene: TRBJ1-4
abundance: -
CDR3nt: TGTGCCAGCAGCTCGGGACTCTGGGGACAGGTAAAGCGTGAGGAAAAACTGTTTTTT
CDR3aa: CASSSGLWGQVKREEKLFF

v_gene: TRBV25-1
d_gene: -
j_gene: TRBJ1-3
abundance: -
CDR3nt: TGTGCCACCCCTCGGCGGGCGGAGAACACCATATATTTT
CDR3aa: CATPRRAENTIYF

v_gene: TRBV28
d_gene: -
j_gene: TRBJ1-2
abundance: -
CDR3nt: TGTGCCACCCGGGGGACTGACAACTATGGCTACACCTTC
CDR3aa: CATRGTDNYGYTF

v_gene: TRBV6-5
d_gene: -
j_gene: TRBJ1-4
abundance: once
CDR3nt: TGTGCCAGCAGCCATCGGACAGTTAATGAAAAACTGTTTTTT
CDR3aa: CASSHRTVNEKLFF

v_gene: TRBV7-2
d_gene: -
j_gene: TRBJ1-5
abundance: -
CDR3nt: TGTGCCAGCAGCCTTTTCCGGGATCAGCCCCAGCATTTT
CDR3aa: CASSLFRDQPQHF

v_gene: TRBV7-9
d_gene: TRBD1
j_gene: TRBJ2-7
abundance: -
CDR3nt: TGTGCCAGCAGCCCAAGATTCGGGACAGGGAGAAGCGAGCAGTACTTC
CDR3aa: CASSPRFGTGRSEQYF

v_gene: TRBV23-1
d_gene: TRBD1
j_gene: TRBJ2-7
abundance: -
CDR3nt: TGCGCCAGCAGTCACGTATACTCGGTGACGGACAGGGACAACGAGCAGTACTTC
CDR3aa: CASSHVYSVTDRDNEQYF

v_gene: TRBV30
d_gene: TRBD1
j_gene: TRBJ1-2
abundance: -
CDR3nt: TGTGCCTGCCCTACCTCCGGGACAGGGATGAACTATGGCTACACCTTC
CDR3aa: CACPTSGTGMNYGYTF

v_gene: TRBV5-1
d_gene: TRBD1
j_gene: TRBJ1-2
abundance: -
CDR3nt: TGCGCCAGCAGCGCAGCCCCGGACAGGGGACTATATGGCTACACCTTC
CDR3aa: CASSAAPDRGLYGYTF

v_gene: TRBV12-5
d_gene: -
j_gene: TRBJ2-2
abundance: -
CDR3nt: TGTGCTAGTGGTCCGGGACAAACAACCGGGGAGCTGTTTTTT
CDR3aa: CASGPGQTTGELFF

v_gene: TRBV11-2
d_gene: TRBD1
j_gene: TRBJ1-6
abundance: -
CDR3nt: TGTGCCAGCAGCTCACAGGGGAGACCCTATAATTCACCCCTCCACTTT
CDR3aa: CASSSQGRPYNSPLHF